This T cell receptor (beta chain) was retrieved from a study of naive and memory T cell subsets. This clonotype occurred many times. TCR cDNA received a 3' ligated oligonucleotide that carried a UMI. With 3 bases removed from V and 1 base from J, the gap between germline ends came to 12 bases. This CDR3 comprises 15 residues. Germline CDR1 and CDR2: KGHSH and LQKENI. Ligated cDNA underwent four rounds of PCR with nested alpha and beta constant region primers and SP2. One entry per CDR3 protein results from TCRdb running MiXCR on the 5' RACE reads. The table includes over 45,000 distinct CDR3 sequences, over 6% detected once.

The sequence came from a female donor in good health. The gene calls are TRBV18 and TRBJ1-1; no clear D. CDR3 nucleotides: TGTGCCAGCTCACCTTTGGACTCGGAGAACACTGAAGCTTTCTTT. This gives the protein CASSPLDSENTEAFF.